This is a list of T cell receptor beta chains from one sample in a study of identical twins. TCRdb re-called the 5' RACE reads with MiXCR, one entry per CDR3 protein. The sample includes hundreds of thousands of distinct CDR3 sequences, over 8.5% of them seen just once. These data are also associated with another study on yellow fever vaccine responses in identical twins.

Sequenced: PBMCs. These receptors were obtained from a woman under 30 in good health. Each CDR3 is given with its conserved first and last residue. A D gene is named only where the DNA matches it firmly. Clone size, where shown, is once, few, many, or a class for clones that have expanded.

V,size,D,CDR3
TRBV20-1,many,NA,CSASRYEQYF
TRBV27,NA,NA,CASRKLGLNTEAFF
TRBV6-1,NA,TRBD1,CASRGRQGSHEKLFF
TRBV28,many,TRBD1,CASSLPGQLNEQFF
TRBV20-1,few,TRBD2,CSARDLASGSLVNEQFF
TRBV12-3/TRBV12-4,many,NA,CASSWTANTGELFF
TRBV9,few,TRBD2,CASSASLAGGTYNEQFF
TRBV7-2,few,NA,CASSLGQGLIMNTEAFF
TRBV25-1,NA,TRBD2,CASSPPPQREGTDTQYF
TRBV4-3,many,NA,CASSQGAWTTDTQYF
TRBV29-1,NA,NA,CSVSSGYGEQFF
TRBV12-3/TRBV12-4,few,TRBD2,CASSLLAVVSNEQFF
TRBV25-1,many,TRBD1,CASSGVGGRGYTF
TRBV29-1,few,TRBD2,CSVSERTSGGARNTQYF
TRBV6-5,many,TRBD1,CASSYGTGGTEAFF
TRBV7-9,many,NA,CASSLSRVPYNEQFF
TRBV7-6,few,NA,CASSLDSGFGAFF
TRBV7-9,many,NA,CASTTDPAYFPDTQYF
TRBV6-5,few,TRBD1,CASSTDRGRGNEQYF
TRBV7-2,few,NA,CASSFGISQETQYF
TRBV20-1,many,TRBD1,CSARDPGQGDYEQYF
TRBV29-1,many,NA,CSVVSGANVLTF
TRBV2,few,NA,CASIEVIDYGYTF
TRBV5-1,many,NA,CASSLNQGRAQETQYF
TRBV7-9,few,TRBD2,CASSATSGSKNTYEQYF
TRBV3-1,many,NA,CASSQVPGELFF
TRBV7-3,few,NA,CASSLDKFGNSPLHF
TRBV11-1,few,NA,CASSAGPPLAVLNQPQHF
TRBV20-1,NA,NA,CSASRLQGHSSGANVLTF
TRBV6-1,many,TRBD1,CASSGDRGRSPLHF
TRBV11-2,few,TRBD2,CASSPRERGGLETQYF
TRBV4-2,few,TRBD2,CASSQVWRGDSYEQYF